This is a list of T cell receptor beta chains from one sample in a study of regulatory T cells in long-lasting Graves disease. TCRdb reprocessed the multiplex PCR reads with MiXCR, giving one entry per CDR3 protein. The data hold about 460,000 distinct CDR3 sequences, with around a fifth observed a single time. Material: peripheral blood mononuclear cells (PBMCs), obtained when the disease was refractory, from a patient treated with antithyroid drugs. These receptors all come from a female donor with Graves disease. CDR3s include the opening cysteine and the closing phenylalanine or tryptophan. Clone sizes are given selectively: once, few, many, or a class where the clone is expanded.

V	size	J	CDR3
TRBV6-1	-	TRBJ2-7	CASTKERARYEQYF
TRBV9	-	TRBJ2-2	CASSTRDAGDTGELFF
TRBV20-1	few	TRBJ1-1	CSAEGLGGINTEAFF
TRBV5-1	-	TRBJ1-3	CASSPTRLLSGNTIYF
TRBV20-1	-	TRBJ1-1	CSASLGGWVNTEAFF
TRBV6-1	-	TRBJ2-3	CASLNSGRTTDTQYF
TRBV15	-	TRBJ2-7	CATSRDRDSSYEQYF
TRBV10-3	-	TRBJ1-1	CAISAGGRNTEAFF
TRBV11-2	few	TRBJ2-3	CASSLSFETGPRPYF
TRBV6-1	many	TRBJ1-2	CASTIRQGHGYTF
TRBV19	-	TRBJ2-5	CASSISGETQYF
TRBV7-6	few	TRBJ2-2	CASSLAGTSNTGELFF
TRBV20-1	-	TRBJ2-7	CSASGMQGAPYEQYF
TRBV2	many	TRBJ2-2	CASSAQGAEITGELFF